This entry lists 21 T cell receptor beta chains sequenced from one sample in a study of persistence of HIV-infected CD4 T cells. The immunoSEQ assay was version 4, run in survey mode. TCRdb keeps only in-frame clones here, not all; method: immunoSEQ multiplex PCR. The sample shows 40,000 or so clones, more than 80% of them seen only once. No antigens are known for them. Anti-CD3/anti-CD28 beads served as a nonspecific positive control stimulus. Sorting of responding CD4+ T cells relied on upregulated CD40 ligand together with CD69. The input for sequencing was CD4+ T cells sorted from PBMCs after roughly 18-hour stimulation, taken from a patient who received antiretroviral therapy. The receptors shown here come from an adult man with HIV who was CMV-seropositive.

The chain links TRBV9 to TRBJ2-3, with D tentatively TRBD1 or TRBD2 (5 bases each). V gave up 6 bases and J gave up 2 bases, with 16 bases separating them. Germline assignment: CDR1 SGDLS and CDR2 YYNGEE. The CDR3 sequence is 15 residues long. This chain's CDR3 is CASTLGERFTDTQYF. In DNA form, the CDR3 reads TGTGCCAGCACCTTAGGGGAGCGGTTCACAGATACGCAGTATTTT.

This clone was seen just once. V and J are TRBV9 and TRBJ1-2, with a possible D match to TRBD1 (6 bases). This CDR3 has 14 amino acids. The germline gives CDR1 SGDLS, CDR2 YYNGEE. Trimming took off 0 bases at V and 8 bases at J, with 14 bases between the two ends. The DNA of the CDR3 is TGTGCCAGCAGCGTAGGGTACGGGGGGCAGGGCTACACCTTC. Amino acid sequence: CASSVGYGGQGYTF.

This chain joins TRBV28 and TRBJ2-2; the D is unclear. This CDR3 contains 16 residues. Germline CDR1 and CDR2: MDHEN and SYDVKM. V was shortened by 3 bases and J by 0 bases, with 11 bases between the two germline ends. The CDR3 spells CASSFYRQPNTGELFF. CDR3 coding DNA: TGTGCCAGCAGTTTCTATCGGCAGCCGAACACCGGGGAGCTGTTTTTT.

The chain combines TRBV13 with TRBJ2-2; D is ambiguous. With 3 bases removed from V and 5 bases from J, the gap between germline ends came to 4 bases. The CDR3 consists of 12 residues. Germline assignment: CDR1 PRHDT and CDR2 FYEKMQ (reference sequence). The CDR3 DNA reads TGTGCCAGCAGCTTCGGGACCGGGGAGCTGTTTTTT. The encoded protein is CASSFGTGELFF. Complete variable domain (other parts from reference TRBV13 and TRBJ2-2): AAGVIQSPRHLIKEKRETATLKCYPIPRHDTVYWYQQGPGQDPQFLISFYEKMQSDKGSIPDRFSAQQFSDYHSELNMSSLELGDSALYFCASSFGTGELFFGEGSRLTVL.

The chain recombines TRBV6-5 with TRBJ2-7; TRBD1 might be the D (6 bases). V was pared by 6 bases and J by 3 bases, with 18 bases between. Germline CDR1 and CDR2: MNHEY and SVGAGI. CDR3 size: 15 residues. The CDR3 spells CASSPDPGHLYEQYF. CDR3 bases: TGTGCCAGCAGCCCCGATCCGGGACATCTCTACGAGCAGTACTTC.

The chain couples TRBV6-5 to TRBJ2-1; tentative D call: TRBD1 (5 bases). This CDR3 region has 13 residues. Germline assignment: CDR1 MNHEY and CDR2 SVGAGI. The V gene lost 7 bases and the J gene lost 8 bases, with 15 bases spanning the gap. The CDR3 region has the DNA TGTGCCAGCAATCCCATAGGGGCCCATGAGCAGTTCTTC. This codes for CASNPIGAHEQFF.

This clone was recorded only once. The chain uses TRBV5-4 and TRBJ1-1; 8 bases agree with TRBD1. Germline values: CDR1 SGHNT, CDR2 YYREEE (reference sequence). V was pared by 4 bases and J by 10 bases, with 12 bases of the junction left unmatched. The CDR3 runs to 14 residues. Here the CDR3 DNA reads TGTGCCAGCAGCCCGGCAGGGGGCGACGTAGCAGCTTTCTTT. Translation: CASSPAGGDVAAFF.

CDR3 loop: CASSLRGRGTEAFF. The DNA of the CDR3 is TGTGCCAGCAGTTTGAGGGGGCGCGGGACTGAAGCTTTCTTT. V and J are TRBV28 and TRBJ1-1; 7 bases map to TRBD1. The CDR3 sequence is 14 residues long. Germline V gives CDR1 MDHEN, CDR2 SYDVKM. V trimming: 3 bases; J trimming: 5 bases; junction bases outside the gene matches: 6.

V is TRBV5-1 and J is TRBJ1-3; D perhaps matches TRBD1 (5 bases). Trimming cost V 4 bases and J 4 bases, with 12 bases left between them. This CDR3 is built from 14 residues. Germline CDR1 reads SGHRS; CDR2 reads YFSETQ. CDR3 region: CASSPGGTGNTIYF. The CDR3 DNA is TGCGCCAGCAGCCCCGGAGGGACGGGAAACACCATATATTTT.

V is TRBV5-1 and J is TRBJ1-1; D remains ambiguous. V lost 1 base and J lost 5, with 9 bases in between. CDR3 size: 13 residues. The germline V gene has CDR1 SGHRS and CDR2 YFSETQ. The CDR3 nucleotides read TGCGCCAGCAGCTTGCAGTCGGCGACTGAAGCTTTCTTT. Protein sequence: CASSLQSATEAFF.

The gene calls are TRBV5-4 and TRBJ2-3, with 8 bases that match TRBD2. Germline V gives CDR1 SGHNT, CDR2 YYREEE (reference sequence). V shed 4 bases and J 2 bases; nucleotides not matched to a gene: 9. The CDR3 has 16 amino acids. The CDR3 loop reads CASSQNGRGSTDTQYF. The CDR3 DNA follows: TGTGCCAGCAGCCAAAACGGGAGGGGATCCACAGATACGCAGTATTTT.

The J gene is TRBJ2-2, the V gene TRBV7-9; D is possibly TRBD1 (6 bases). CDR3 length: 14 amino acids. Germline V gene sequence: CDR1 SEHNR, CDR2 FQNEAQ (reference sequence). Deletions cut 7 bases from V and 4 bases from J, with 13 bases between. The CDR3 is CASTPLGATGELFF. In DNA, the CDR3 is TGTGCCAGCACCCCATTGGGGGCCACCGGGGAGCTGTTTTTT.

The chain links TRBV5-1 to TRBJ2-1; D possibly corresponds to TRBD2 (5 bases). The ends were cut back, 1 base at V and 5 bases at J, with 13 bases in the middle. CDR1 and CDR2 (germline): SGHRS, YFSETQ. This CDR3 contains 15 residues. CDR3 sequence reads: CASSLRGSENNEQFF. In DNA form, the CDR3 reads TGCGCCAGCAGCTTGCGGGGTTCGGAAAACAATGAGCAGTTCTTC.

The chain is built from TRBV7-9 and TRBJ1-4, with a tentative D call TRBD1 (6 bases). The germline V gene encodes CDR1 SEHNR and CDR2 FQNEAQ (reference sequence). Trimming left V 2 bases short and J 5 bases short, with 9 bases between. This CDR3 has 14 amino acids. The CDR3 DNA is TGTGCCAGCAGCTTAAGGCAGGGGAATGAAAAACTGTTTTTT. It is translated as CASSLRQGNEKLFF.

The chain employs TRBV27 and TRBJ2-3, with TRBD2 matching 15 bases. CDR3 size: 18 residues. Germline V lookup: CDR1 MNHEY, CDR2 SMNVEV (reference sequence). Trimming at V came to 6 bases and at J to 0 bases, leaving 7 bases not matched to a gene. Written as DNA, the CDR3 is TGTGCCAGCAGAATGGGACTAGCGGGGGGACCTAGCACAGATACGCAGTATTTT. Protein product: CASRMGLAGGPSTDTQYF.

The chain joins TRBV5-5 to TRBJ1-5, with D possibly matching TRBD1 (5 bases). Trimming cost V 7 bases and J 2 bases, with 10 bases left between them. The CDR3 runs to 13 residues. Germline V gene sequence: CDR1 SGHKS, CDR2 YYEKEE (reference sequence). The CDR3 DNA follows: TGTGCCAGCGGGGGGGACGGCAATCAGCCCCAGCATTTT. The encoded protein is CASGGDGNQPQHF.

This clone was detected once. The chain has TRBV28 and TRBJ2-1; maybe TRBD2 (5 bases). The germline V and J ends were trimmed by 5 bases and 1 base, with 15 bases remaining between them. The germline gives CDR1 MDHEN, CDR2 SYDVKM. The CDR3 length is 16 residues. The CDR3 DNA follows: TGTGCCAGCAGTCCTCCGGGGAGTCTATCCTACAATGAGCAGTTCTTC. Amino acids: CASSPPGSLSYNEQFF.

The chain is built from TRBV19 and TRBJ2-1, with D perhaps TRBD2 (6 bases). The germline CDR1 and CDR2 sequences are LNHDA and SQIVND (reference sequence). The CDR3 has 16 residues. Trimming removed 4 bases at V and 4 bases at J, with 17 bases between. The CDR3 nucleotides read TGTGCCAGTAGTACCTACAGGAAAAGCGGGTACAATGAGCAGTTCTTC. Protein: CASSTYRKSGYNEQFF.

The chain is built from TRBV7-3 and TRBJ2-1, with D possibly matching TRBD1 (5 bases). The germline V gene has CDR1 SGHTA and CDR2 FQGTGA. CDR3 length: 14 residues. Trimming took 7 bases from V and 7 from J, leaving 17 bases between them. The CDR3 nucleotides read TGTGCCAGCAAACGGTCCCAGGGATCGAATGAGCAGTTCTTC. Translating it yields CASKRSQGSNEQFF. The full variable domain, completed using reference TRBV7-3 and TRBJ2-1, is GAGVSQTPSNKVTEKGKYVELRCDPISGHTALYWYRQSLGQGPEFLIYFQGTGAADDSGLPNDRFFAVRPEGSVSTLKIQRTERGDSAVYLCASKRSQGSNEQFFGPGTRLTVL.

The CDR3 DNA is TGTGCCAGCTCCGCAGATCCACAGGGGAAGTTCTTC. This encodes CASSADPQGKFF. The rearrangement joins TRBV18 to TRBJ2-1; TRBD1 matches 7 bases. In germline, CDR1 is KGHSH, CDR2 LQKENI. The CDR3 totals 12 residues. With V trimmed by 6 bases and J by 14 bases, 10 bases remained unmatched.

This clone was detected only once. CDR3 coding DNA: TGTGCCACCAGCAATCAGGGGCCGGCAAGGGGTGGCTACACCTTC. Amino acids: CATSNQGPARGGYTF. This chain uses TRBV15 with TRBJ1-2; D perhaps matches TRBD1 (6 bases). The V end lost 4 bases, the J end lost 7 bases, and 19 bases lay between the germline ends. The CDR3 consists of 15 residues. Germline values: CDR1 LNHNV, CDR2 YYDKDF (reference sequence). The full variable domain, with the rest looked up from reference TRBV15 and TRBJ1-2, is DAMVIQNPRYQVTQFGKPVTLSCSQTLNHNVMYWYQQKSSQAPKLLFHYYDKDFNNEADTPDNFQSRRPNTSFCFLDIRSPGLGDTAMYLCATSNQGPARGGYTFGSGTRLTVV.